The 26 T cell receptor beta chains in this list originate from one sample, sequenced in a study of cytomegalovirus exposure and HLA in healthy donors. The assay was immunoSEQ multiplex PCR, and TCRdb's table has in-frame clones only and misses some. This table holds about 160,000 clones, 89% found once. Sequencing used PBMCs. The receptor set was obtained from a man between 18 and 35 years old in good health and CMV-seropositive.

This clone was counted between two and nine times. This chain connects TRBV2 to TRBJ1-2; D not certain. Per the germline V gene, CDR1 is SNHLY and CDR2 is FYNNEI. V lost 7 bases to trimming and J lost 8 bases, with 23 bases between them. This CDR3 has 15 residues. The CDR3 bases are TGTGCCAGCAACAAAGCGACCGCTAACCCCTTAGGCTACACCTTC. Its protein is CASNKATANPLGYTF.

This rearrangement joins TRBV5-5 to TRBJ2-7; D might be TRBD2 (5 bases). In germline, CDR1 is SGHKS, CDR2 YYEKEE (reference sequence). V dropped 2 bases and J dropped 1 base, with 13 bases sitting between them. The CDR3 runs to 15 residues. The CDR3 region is CASSFPVSASYEQYF. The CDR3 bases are TGTGCCAGCAGCTTCCCGGTTAGCGCTTCCTACGAGCAGTACTTC. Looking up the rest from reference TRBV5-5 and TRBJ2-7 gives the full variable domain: DAGVTQSPTHLIKTRGQQVTLRCSPISGHKSVSWYQQVLGQGPQFIFQYYEKEERGRGNFPDRFSARQFPNYSSELNVNALLLGDSALYLCASSFPVSASYEQYFGPGTRLTVT.

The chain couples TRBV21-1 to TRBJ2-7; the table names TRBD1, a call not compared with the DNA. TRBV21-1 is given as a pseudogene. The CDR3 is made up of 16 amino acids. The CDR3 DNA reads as TGTGCCAGCAGCAAAGGGGCGGACAGGGGGTTTTACGAGCAGTACTTC. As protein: CASSKGADRGFYEQYF.

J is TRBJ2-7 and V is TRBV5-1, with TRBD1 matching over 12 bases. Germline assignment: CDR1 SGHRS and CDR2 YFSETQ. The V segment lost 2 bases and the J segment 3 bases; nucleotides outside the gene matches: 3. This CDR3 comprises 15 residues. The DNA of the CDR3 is TGCGCCAGCAGCTTAGGGACAGGGGGCTTCTACGAGCAGTACTTC. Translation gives CASSLGTGGFYEQYF.

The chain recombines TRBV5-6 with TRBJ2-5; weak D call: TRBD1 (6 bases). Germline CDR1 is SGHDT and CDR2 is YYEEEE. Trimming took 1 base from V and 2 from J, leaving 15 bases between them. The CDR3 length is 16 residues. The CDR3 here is CASSLSGQNLQETQYF. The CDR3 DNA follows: TGTGCCAGCAGCTTGAGCGGACAGAACCTTCAAGAGACCCAGTACTTC.

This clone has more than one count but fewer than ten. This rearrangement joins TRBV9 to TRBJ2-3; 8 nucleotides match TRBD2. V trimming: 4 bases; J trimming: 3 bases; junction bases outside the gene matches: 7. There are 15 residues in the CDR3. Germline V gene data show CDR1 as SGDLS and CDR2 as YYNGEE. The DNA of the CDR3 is TGTGCCAGCAGCTCAAGCGGGAGCGGGACAGATACGCAGTATTTT. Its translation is CASSSSGSGTDTQYF. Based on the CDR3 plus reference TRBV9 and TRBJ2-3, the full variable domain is DSGVTQTPKHLITATGQRVTLRCSPRSGDLSVYWYQQSLDQGLQFLIQYYNGEERAKGNILERFSAQQFPDLHSELNLSSLELGDSALYFCASSSSGSGTDTQYFGPGTRLTVL.

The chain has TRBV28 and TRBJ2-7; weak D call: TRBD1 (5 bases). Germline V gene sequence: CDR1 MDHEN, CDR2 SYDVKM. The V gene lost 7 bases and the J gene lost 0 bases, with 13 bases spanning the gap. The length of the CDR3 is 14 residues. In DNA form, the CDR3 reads TGTGCCAGCACCTCAGGGCAGCTCTCCTACGAGCAGTACTTC. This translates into CASTSGQLSYEQYF.

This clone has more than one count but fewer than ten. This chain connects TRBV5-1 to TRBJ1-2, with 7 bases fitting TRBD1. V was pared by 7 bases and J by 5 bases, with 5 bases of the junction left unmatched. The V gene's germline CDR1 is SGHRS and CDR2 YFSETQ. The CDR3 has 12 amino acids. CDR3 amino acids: CASGGTDYGYTF. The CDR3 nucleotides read TGCGCCAGCGGGGGGACAGATTATGGCTACACCTTC.

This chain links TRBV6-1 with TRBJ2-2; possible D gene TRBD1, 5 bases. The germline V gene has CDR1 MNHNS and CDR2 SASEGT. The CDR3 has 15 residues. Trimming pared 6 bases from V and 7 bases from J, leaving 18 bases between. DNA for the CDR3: TGTGCCAGCAGCCGAACCAGGGTATTTGGCGGGGAGCTGTTTTTT. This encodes CASSRTRVFGGELFF.

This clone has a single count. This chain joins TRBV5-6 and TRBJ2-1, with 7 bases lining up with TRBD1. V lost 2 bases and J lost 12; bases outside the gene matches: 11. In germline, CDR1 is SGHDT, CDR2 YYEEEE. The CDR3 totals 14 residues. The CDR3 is CASSFVGGVPGQFF. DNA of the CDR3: TGTGCCAGCAGCTTTGTAGGGGGCGTTCCGGGGCAGTTCTTC.

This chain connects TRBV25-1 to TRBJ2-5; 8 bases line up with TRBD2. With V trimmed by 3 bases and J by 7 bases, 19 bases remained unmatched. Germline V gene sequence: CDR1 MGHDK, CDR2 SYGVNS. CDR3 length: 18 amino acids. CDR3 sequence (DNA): TGTGCCAGCAGTGACCCAAGGGGGTTAGCGGGGAATATGGTGACCCAGTACTTC. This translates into CASSDPRGLAGNMVTQYF.

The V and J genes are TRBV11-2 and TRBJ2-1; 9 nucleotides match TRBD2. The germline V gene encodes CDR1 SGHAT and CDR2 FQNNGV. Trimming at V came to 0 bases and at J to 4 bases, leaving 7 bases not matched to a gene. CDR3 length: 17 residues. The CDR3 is CASSLDAGLAGYNEQFF. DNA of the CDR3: TGTGCCAGCAGCTTAGATGCGGGTCTAGCGGGGTACAATGAGCAGTTCTTC.

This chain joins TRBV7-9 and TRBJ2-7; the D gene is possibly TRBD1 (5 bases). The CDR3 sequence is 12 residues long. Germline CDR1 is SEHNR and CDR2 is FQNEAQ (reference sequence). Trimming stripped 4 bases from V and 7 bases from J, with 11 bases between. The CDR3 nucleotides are TGTGCCAGCAGCTATACCCCAGGGGAGCAGTACTTC. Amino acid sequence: CASSYTPGEQYF.

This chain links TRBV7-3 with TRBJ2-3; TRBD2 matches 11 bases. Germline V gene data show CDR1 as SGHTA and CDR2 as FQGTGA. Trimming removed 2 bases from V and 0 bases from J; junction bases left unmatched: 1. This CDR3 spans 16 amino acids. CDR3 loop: CASSLRLAGSTDTQYF. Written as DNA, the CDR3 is TGTGCCAGCAGCTTACGACTAGCGGGAAGCACAGATACGCAGTATTTT.

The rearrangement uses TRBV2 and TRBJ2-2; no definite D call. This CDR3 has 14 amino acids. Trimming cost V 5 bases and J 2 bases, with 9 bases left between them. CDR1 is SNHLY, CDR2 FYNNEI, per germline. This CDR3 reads CASSQIYNTGELFF. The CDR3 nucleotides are TGTGCCAGCAGTCAAATCTACAACACCGGGGAGCTGTTTTTT.

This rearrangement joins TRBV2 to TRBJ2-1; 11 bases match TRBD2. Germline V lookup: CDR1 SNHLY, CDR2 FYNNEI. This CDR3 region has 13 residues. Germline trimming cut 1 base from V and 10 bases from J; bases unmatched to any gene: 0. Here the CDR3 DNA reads TGTGCCAGCAGTGAAGGGACTAGCGGGGAGCAGTTCTTC. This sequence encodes CASSEGTSGEQFF.

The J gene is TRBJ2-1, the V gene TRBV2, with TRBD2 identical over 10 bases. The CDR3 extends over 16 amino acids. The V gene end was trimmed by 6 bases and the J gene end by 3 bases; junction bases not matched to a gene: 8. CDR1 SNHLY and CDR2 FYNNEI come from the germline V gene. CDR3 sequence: CASSRTSGLNYNEQFF. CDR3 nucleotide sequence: TGTGCCAGCAGCAGGACTAGCGGATTAAACTACAATGAGCAGTTCTTC.

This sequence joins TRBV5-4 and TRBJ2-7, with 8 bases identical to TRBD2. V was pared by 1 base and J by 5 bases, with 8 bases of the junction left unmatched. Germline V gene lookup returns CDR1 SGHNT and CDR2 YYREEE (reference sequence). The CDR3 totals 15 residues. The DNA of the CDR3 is TGTGCCAGCAGCTTGTTCCAGCGGGAGACAAACGAGCAGTACTTC. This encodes CASSLFQRETNEQYF.

CDR3 DNA: TGCGCCAGCAGCGATGGCGCCGGAGGCGGCAATCAGCCCCAGCATTTT. It specifies CASSDGAGGGNQPQHF. The chain has TRBV5-1 and TRBJ1-5; no clear D. V lost 4 bases and J 2 bases, leaving 16 bases between the germline ends. This CDR3 is built from 16 residues. Germline V gene data show CDR1 as SGHRS and CDR2 as YFSETQ.

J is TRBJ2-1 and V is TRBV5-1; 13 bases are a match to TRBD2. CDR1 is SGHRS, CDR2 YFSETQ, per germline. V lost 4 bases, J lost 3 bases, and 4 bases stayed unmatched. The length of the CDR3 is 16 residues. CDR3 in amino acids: CASSTGTSGNYNEQFF. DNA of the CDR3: TGCGCCAGCAGCACAGGGACTAGCGGGAACTACAATGAGCAGTTCTTC.

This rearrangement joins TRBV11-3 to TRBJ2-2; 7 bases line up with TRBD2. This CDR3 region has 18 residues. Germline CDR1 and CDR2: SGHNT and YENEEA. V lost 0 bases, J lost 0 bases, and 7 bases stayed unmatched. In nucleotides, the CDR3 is TGTGCCAGCAGCTTAGATCATCTAGCGGTACCGAACACCGGGGAGCTGTTTTTT. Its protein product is CASSLDHLAVPNTGELFF.

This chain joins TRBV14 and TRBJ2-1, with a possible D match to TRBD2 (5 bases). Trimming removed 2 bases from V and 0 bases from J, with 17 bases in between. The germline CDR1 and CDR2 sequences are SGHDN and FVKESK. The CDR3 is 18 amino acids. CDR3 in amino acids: CASSQRWGASSSYNEQFF. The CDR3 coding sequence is TGTGCCAGCAGCCAACGGTGGGGAGCATCAAGCTCCTACAATGAGCAGTTCTTC. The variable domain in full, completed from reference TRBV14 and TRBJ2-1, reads EAGVTQFPSHSVIEKGQTVTLRCDPISGHDNLYWYRRVMGKEIKFLLHFVKESKQDESGMPNNRFLAERTGGTYSTLKVQPAELEDSGVYFCASSQRWGASSSYNEQFFGPGTRLTVL.

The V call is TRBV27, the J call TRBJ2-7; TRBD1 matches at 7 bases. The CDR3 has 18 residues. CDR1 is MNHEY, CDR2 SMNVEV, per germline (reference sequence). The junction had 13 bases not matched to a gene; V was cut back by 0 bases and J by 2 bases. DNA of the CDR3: TGTGCCAGCAGTTTATCACCCCCTACCGGGACAGCAACCTACGAGCAGTACTTC. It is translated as CASSLSPPTGTATYEQYF.

As DNA, the CDR3 is TGTGCCAGTAGTATAGGTAGCGGGAGGCTCAGTGAGCAGTTCTTC. Residues: CASSIGSGRLSEQFF. The rearrangement uses TRBV19 and TRBJ2-1, with 10 bases identical to TRBD2. CDR1 and CDR2 from the germline V gene are LNHDA and SQIVND (reference sequence). The CDR3 has 15 amino acids. V was clipped by 1 base and J by 9 bases; unmatched bases: 6.

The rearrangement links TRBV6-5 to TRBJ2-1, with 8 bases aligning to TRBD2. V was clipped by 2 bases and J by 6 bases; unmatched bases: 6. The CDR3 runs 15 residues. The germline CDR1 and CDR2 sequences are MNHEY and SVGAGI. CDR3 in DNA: TGTGCCAGCAGTTACCTGGGAAGCGGGGGCAATGAGCAGTTCTTC. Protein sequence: CASSYLGSGGNEQFF.

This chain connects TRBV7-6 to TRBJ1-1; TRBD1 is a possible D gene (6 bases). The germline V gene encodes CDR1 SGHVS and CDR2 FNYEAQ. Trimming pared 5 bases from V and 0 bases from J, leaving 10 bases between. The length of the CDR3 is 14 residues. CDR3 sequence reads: CASSPQGLNTEAFF. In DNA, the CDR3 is TGTGCCAGCAGCCCACAGGGTCTGAACACTGAAGCTTTCTTT.